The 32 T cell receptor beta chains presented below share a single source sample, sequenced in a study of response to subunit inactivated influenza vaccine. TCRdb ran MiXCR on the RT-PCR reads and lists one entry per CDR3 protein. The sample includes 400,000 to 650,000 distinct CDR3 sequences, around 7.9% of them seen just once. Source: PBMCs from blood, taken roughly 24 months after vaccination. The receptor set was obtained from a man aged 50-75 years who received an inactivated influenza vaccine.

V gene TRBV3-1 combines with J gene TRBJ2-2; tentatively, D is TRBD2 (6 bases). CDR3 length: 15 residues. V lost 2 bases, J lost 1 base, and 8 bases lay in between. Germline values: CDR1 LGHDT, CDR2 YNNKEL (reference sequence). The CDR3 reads CASSQRGGNTGELFF. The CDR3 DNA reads TGTGCCAGCAGCCAAAGGGGAGGGAACACCGGGGAGCTGTTTTTT. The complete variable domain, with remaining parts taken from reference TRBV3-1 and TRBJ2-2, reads DTAVSQTPKYLVTQMGNDKSIKCEQNLGHDTMYWYKQDSKKFLKIMFSYNNKELIINETVPNRFSPKSPDKAHLNLHINSLELGDSAVYFCASSQRGGNTGELFFGEGSRLTVL.

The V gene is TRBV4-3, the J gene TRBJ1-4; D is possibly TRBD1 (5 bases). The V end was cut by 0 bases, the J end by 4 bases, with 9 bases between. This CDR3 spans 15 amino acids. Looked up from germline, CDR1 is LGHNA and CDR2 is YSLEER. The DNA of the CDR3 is TGCGCCAGCAGCCAAGATTTTGGGGGTAATGAAAAACTGTTTTTT. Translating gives CASSQDFGGNEKLFF.

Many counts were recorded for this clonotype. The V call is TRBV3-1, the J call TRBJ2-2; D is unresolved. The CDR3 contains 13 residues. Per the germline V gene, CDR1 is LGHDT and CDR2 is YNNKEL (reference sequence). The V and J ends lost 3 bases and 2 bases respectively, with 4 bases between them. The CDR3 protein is CASSQGNTGELFF. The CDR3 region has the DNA TGTGCCAGCAGCCAGGGAAACACCGGGGAGCTGTTTTTT.

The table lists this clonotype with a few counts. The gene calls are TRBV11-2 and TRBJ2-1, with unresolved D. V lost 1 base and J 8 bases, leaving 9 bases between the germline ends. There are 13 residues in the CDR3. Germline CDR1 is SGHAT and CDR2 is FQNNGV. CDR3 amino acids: CASSLGSGDEQFF. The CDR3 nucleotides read TGTGCCAGCAGCTTAGGTTCAGGTGATGAGCAGTTCTTC.

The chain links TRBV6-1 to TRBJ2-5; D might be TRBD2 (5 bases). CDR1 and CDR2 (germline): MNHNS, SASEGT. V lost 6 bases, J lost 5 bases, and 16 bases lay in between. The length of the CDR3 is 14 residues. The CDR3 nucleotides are TGTGCCAGCAGATCGGTCTTAAGGGAGGAGACCCAGTACTTC. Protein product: CASRSVLREETQYF.

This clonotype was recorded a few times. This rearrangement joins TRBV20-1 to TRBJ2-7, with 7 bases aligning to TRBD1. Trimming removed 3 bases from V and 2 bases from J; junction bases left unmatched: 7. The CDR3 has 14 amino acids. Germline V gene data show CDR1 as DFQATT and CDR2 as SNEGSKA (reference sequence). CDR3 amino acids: CSARGQIDPYEQYF. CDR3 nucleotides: TGCAGTGCTAGGGGACAGATAGACCCCTACGAGCAGTACTTC.

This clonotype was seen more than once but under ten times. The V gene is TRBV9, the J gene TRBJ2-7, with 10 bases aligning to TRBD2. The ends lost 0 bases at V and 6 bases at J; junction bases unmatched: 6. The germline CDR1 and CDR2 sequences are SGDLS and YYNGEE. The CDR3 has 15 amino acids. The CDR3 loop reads CASSVEPSGRSEQYF. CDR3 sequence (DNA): TGTGCCAGCAGCGTAGAACCTAGCGGGAGAAGCGAGCAGTACTTC.

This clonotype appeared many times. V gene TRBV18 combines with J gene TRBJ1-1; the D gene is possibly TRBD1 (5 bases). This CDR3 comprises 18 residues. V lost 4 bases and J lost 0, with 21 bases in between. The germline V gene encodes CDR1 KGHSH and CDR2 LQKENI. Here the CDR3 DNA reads TGTGCCAGCTCACTTTTGGGGATCCGGACACAGGTGAACACTGAAGCTTTCTTT. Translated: CASSLLGIRTQVNTEAFF.

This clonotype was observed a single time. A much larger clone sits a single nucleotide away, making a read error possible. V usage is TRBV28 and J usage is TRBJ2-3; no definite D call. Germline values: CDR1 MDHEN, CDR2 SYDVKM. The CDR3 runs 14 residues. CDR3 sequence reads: CASSLMATTETQYF. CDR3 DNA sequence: TGTGCCAGCAGTTTGATGGCAACCACAGAAACGCAGTATTTT.

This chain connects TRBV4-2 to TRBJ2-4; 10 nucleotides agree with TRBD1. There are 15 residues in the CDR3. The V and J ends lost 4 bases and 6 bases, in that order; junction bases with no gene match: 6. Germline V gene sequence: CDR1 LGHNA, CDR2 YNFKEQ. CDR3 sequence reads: CASSREGQGRNIQYF. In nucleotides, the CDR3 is TGTGCCAGCAGCCGGGAGGGACAGGGGAGAAACATTCAGTACTTC.

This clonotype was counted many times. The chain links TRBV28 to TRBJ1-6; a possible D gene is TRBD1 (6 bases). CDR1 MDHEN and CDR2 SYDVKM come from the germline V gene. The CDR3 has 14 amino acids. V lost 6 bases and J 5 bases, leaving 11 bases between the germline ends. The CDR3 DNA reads TGTGCCAGCAGGCCCGGACAGAATAATTCACCCCTCCACTTT. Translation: CASRPGQNNSPLHF.

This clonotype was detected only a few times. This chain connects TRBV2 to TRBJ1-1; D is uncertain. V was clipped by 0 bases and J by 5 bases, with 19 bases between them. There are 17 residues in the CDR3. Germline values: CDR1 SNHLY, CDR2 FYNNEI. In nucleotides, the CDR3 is TGTGCCAGCAGTGAAGCTCCTCAGAGTTGGGGTCGAACTGAAGCTTTCTTT. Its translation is CASSEAPQSWGRTEAFF.

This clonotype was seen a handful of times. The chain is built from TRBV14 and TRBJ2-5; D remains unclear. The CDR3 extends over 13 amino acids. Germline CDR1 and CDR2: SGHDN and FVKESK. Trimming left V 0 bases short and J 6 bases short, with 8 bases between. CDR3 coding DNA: TGTGCCAGCAGCCAAGATCTCATCCAGACCCAGTACTTC. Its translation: CASSQDLIQTQYF. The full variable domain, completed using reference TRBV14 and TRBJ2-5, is EAGVTQFPSHSVIEKGQTVTLRCDPISGHDNLYWYRRVMGKEIKFLLHFVKESKQDESGMPNNRFLAERTGGTYSTLKVQPAELEDSGVYFCASSQDLIQTQYFGPGTRLLVL.

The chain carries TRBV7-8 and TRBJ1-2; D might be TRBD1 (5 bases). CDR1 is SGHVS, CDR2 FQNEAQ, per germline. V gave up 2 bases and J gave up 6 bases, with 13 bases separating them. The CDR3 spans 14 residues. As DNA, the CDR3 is TGTGCCAGCAGCTTATCGGACATGATTGATGGCTACACCTTC. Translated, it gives CASSLSDMIDGYTF.

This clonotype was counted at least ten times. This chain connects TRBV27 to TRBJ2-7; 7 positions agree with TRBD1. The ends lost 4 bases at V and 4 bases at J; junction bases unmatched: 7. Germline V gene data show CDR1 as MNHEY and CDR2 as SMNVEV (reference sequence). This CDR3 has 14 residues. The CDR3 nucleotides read TGTGCCAGCAGTTCCGGGACAGAGGTTTACGAGCAGTACTTC. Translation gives CASSSGTEVYEQYF.

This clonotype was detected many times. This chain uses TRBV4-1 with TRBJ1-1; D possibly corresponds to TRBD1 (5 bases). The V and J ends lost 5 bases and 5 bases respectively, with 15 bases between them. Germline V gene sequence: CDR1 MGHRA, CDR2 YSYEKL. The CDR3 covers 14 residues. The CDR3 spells CASSNGQFRTEAFF. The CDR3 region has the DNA TGCGCCAGCAGCAACGGACAATTCAGAACTGAAGCTTTCTTT.

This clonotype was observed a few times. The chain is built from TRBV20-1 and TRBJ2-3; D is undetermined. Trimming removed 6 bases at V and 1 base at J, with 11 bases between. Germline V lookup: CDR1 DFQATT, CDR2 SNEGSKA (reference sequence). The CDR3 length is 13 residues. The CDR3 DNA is TGCAGTGCACCCGGGTATGGCACAGATACGCAGTATTTT. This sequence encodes CSAPGYGTDTQYF.

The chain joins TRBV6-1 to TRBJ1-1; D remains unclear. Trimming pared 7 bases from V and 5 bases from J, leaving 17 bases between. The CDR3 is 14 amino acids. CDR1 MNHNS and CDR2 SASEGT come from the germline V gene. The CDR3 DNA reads TGTGCCAGCACCCTAGAGGGAAGGCGAACTGAAGCTTTCTTT. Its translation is CASTLEGRRTEAFF.

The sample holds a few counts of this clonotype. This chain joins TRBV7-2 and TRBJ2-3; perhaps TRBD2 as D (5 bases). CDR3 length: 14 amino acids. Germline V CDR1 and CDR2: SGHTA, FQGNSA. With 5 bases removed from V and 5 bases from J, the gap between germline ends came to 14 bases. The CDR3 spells CASSPRRRRDTQYF. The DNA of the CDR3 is TGTGCCAGCAGCCCTCGGCGGAGGAGAGATACGCAGTATTTT. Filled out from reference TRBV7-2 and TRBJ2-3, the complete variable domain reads GAGVSQSPSNKVTEKGKDVELRCDPISGHTALYWYRQSLGQGLEFLIYFQGNSAPDKSGLPSDRFSAERTGGSVSTLTIQRTQQEDSAVYLCASSPRRRRDTQYFGPGTRLTVL.

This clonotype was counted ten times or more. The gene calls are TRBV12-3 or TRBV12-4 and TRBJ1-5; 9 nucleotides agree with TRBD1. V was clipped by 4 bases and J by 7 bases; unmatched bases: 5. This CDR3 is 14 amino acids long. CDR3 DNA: TGTGCCAGCAGTTCAACAGGGGGCTGGCAGCCCCAGCATTTT. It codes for CASSSTGGWQPQHF.

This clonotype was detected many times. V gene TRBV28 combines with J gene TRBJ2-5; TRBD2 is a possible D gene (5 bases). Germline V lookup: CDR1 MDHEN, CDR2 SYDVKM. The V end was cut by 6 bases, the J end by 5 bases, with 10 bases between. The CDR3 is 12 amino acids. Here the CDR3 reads CASSGNGETQYF. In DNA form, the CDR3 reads TGTGCCAGCAGCGGGAACGGGGAGACCCAGTACTTC.

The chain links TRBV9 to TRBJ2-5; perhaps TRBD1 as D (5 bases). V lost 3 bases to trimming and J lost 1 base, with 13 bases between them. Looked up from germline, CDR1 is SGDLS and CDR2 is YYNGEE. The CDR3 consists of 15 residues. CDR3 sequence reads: CASSDADTLQETQYF. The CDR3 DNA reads TGTGCCAGCAGCGATGCGGACACGCTCCAAGAGACCCAGTACTTC. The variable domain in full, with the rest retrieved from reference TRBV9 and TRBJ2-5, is DSGVTQTPKHLITATGQRVTLRCSPRSGDLSVYWYQQSLDQGLQFLIQYYNGEERAKGNILERFSAQQFPDLHSELNLSSLELGDSALYFCASSDADTLQETQYFGPGTRLLVL.

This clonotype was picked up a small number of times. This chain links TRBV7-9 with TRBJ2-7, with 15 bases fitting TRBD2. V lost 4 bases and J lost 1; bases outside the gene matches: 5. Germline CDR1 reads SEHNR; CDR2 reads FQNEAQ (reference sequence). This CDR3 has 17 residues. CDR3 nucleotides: TGTGCCAGCAGCTCCGGACTAGCGGGAGGGCCGTCCTACGAGCAGTACTTC. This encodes CASSSGLAGGPSYEQYF.

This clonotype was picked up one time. CDR3 in DNA: TGCAGTGCTAGAGATGACATGACAGGGGGCGGGGAGACCCAGTACTTC. This translates into CSARDDMTGGGETQYF. The J gene is TRBJ2-5, the V gene TRBV20-1, with 10 bases that match TRBD1. The germline V gene has CDR1 DFQATT and CDR2 SNEGSKA (reference sequence). J lost 5 bases, V lost 0 bases, and 9 bases had no gene match. This CDR3 is built from 16 residues.

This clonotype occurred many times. The CDR3 is CSVVSGQLENEQYF. The CDR3 nucleotides read TGCAGCGTTGTTTCGGGACAGTTAGAAAACGAGCAGTACTTC. V usage is TRBV29-1 and J usage is TRBJ2-7; the match to TRBD1 covers 7 bases. Germline CDR1 SQVTM, CDR2 ANQGSEA. This CDR3 contains 14 residues. V lost 4 bases, J lost 5 bases, and 11 bases stayed unmatched.

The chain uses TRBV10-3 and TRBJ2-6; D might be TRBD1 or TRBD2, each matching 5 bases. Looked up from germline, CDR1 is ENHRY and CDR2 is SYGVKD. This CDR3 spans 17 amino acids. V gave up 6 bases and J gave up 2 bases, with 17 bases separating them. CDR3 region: CAISGTWEVTGANVLTF. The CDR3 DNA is TGTGCCATCAGCGGGACGTGGGAAGTCACTGGGGCCAACGTCCTGACTTTC.

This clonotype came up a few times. The chain's CDR3 is CASSSPPGTVGSSGVTDTQYF. CDR3 coding DNA: TGTGCCAGCAGTTCACCACCCGGGACAGTCGGGAGTAGCGGAGTCACAGATACGCAGTATTTT. The rearrangement joins TRBV28 to TRBJ2-3; D might be TRBD1 (7 bases). Per the germline V gene, CDR1 is MDHEN and CDR2 is SYDVKM. V lost 4 bases and J lost 2, with 31 bases in between. There are 21 residues in the CDR3.

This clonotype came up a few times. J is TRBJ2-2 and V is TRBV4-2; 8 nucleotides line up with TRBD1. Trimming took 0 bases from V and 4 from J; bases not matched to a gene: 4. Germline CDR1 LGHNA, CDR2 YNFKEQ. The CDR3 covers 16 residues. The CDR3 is CASSQEPGQVTGELFF. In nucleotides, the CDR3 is TGTGCCAGCAGCCAAGAGCCGGGACAGGTCACCGGGGAGCTGTTTTTT.

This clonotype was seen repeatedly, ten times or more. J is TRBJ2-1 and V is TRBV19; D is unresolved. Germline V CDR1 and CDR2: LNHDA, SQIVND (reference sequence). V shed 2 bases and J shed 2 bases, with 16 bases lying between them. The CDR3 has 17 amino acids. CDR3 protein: CASSIPFTQATYNEQFF. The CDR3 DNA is TGTGCCAGTAGTATACCCTTTACTCAAGCTACCTACAATGAGCAGTTCTTC.

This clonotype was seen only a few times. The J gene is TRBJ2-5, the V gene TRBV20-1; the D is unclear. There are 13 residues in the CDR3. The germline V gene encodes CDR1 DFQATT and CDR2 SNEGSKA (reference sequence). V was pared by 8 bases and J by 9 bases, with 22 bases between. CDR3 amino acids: CSLEMSGGAAQYF. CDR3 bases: TGCAGTCTAGAGATGTCCGGCGGTGCGGCCCAGTACTTC.

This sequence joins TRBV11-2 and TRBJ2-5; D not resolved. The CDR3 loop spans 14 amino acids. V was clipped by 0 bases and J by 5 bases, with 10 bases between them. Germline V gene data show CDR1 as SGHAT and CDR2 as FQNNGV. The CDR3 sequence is CASSLEVQPETQYF. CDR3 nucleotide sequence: TGTGCCAGCAGCTTAGAGGTCCAGCCCGAGACCCAGTACTTC.

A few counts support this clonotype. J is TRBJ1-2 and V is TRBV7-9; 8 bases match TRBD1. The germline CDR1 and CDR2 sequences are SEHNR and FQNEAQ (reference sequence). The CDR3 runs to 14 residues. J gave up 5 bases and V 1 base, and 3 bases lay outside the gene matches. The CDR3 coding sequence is TGTGCCAGCAGCTTAGAGAGGACAGGGTATGGCTACACCTTC. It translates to CASSLERTGYGYTF.